Below, 22 T cell receptor beta chains from the same sample are listed, as sequenced in a study of monozygotic twins with inflammatory bowel disease. TCRdb re-called the 5' RACE reads and gives one entry per CDR3 protein, without DNA. The clone table shows 300,000 to 400,000 distinct CDR3 sequences, with the ten largest holding 2% to 2.5%. The material sequenced was blood. Receptor source: a human donor with ulcerative colitis or Crohn's disease, or a healthy co-twin of an affected twin (not recorded which).

The chain is built from TRBV15 and TRBJ2-5; TCRdb picks TRBD1, but there is no DNA to check that call. CDR1 is LNHNV and CDR2 is YYDKDF in the germline V gene (reference sequence). The CDR3 totals 14 residues. The CDR3 sequence: CATSRAGGGETQYF.

The genes are TRBV20-1 and TRBJ1-4; TCRdb returns TRBD1, unconfirmable since there is no DNA. Germline V gene data show CDR1 as DFQATT and CDR2 as SNEGSKA (reference sequence). The CDR3 is made up of 13 amino acids. The CDR3 spells CSADRASYEKLFF.

The chain is built from TRBV5-1 and TRBJ2-3. There are 15 residues in the CDR3. Looked up from germline, CDR1 is SGHRS and CDR2 is YFSETQ. This chain's CDR3 is CASSLSTASTDTQYF.

The V call is TRBV20-1, the J call TRBJ2-7; with no DNA, the TCRdb D assignment of TRBD2 cannot be verified. The CDR3 consists of 18 residues. Looked up from germline, CDR1 is DFQATT and CDR2 is SNEGSKA (reference sequence). CDR3 protein: CSATGLAGERGIRYEQYF.

The chain has TRBV7-3 and TRBJ2-1; TCRdb designates TRBD1, a call that cannot be tested without DNA. Germline CDR1 and CDR2: SGHTA and FQGTGA. This CDR3 contains 15 residues. The CDR3 protein is CASSLMGQGFDEQFF.

The chain joins TRBV7-2 to TRBJ2-1; TCRdb's assignment of TRBD1 cannot be checked, as there is no DNA. The CDR3 loop spans 13 amino acids. Germline CDR1 is SGHTA and CDR2 is FQGNSA. The CDR3: CASSLFGAEEQFF.

The chain combines TRBV5-1 with TRBJ2-7. The germline V gene encodes CDR1 SGHRS and CDR2 YFSETQ. The CDR3 covers 14 residues. This chain's CDR3 is CASSLGPGTYEQYF.

Here the CDR3 reads CASSLASRTSYNEQFF. The chain uses TRBV7-9 and TRBJ2-1. Per the germline V gene, CDR1 is SEHNR and CDR2 is FQNEAQ (reference sequence). This CDR3 is 16 amino acids long.

CDR3 residues: CASSSYGAPGHGANVLTF. The chain uses TRBV12-3 or TRBV12-4 and TRBJ2-6. This CDR3 spans 18 amino acids.

This chain uses TRBV28 with TRBJ2-4; the D call from TCRdb, TRBD1, cannot be confirmed without DNA. This CDR3 has 11 residues. CDR1 is MDHEN, CDR2 SYDVKM, per germline. CDR3: CATTQGNIQYF.

The CDR3 loop is CASSQVTAGELFF. The V gene is TRBV3-1, the J gene TRBJ2-2. CDR1 LGHDT and CDR2 YNNKEL come from the germline V gene (reference sequence). CDR3 size: 13 residues.

The V call is TRBV7-9, the J call TRBJ2-1; TCRdb picks TRBD2, but there is no DNA to check that call. Germline V gene sequence: CDR1 SEHNR, CDR2 FQNEAQ (reference sequence). The CDR3 length is 13 residues. CDR3 loop: CASSLASGAEQFF.

This rearrangement joins TRBV5-1 to TRBJ2-3; TCRdb proposes TRBD1, but this gene call is untestable without DNA. The CDR3 contains 15 residues. The germline V gene encodes CDR1 SGHRS and CDR2 YFSETQ. The CDR3 loop is CASSLQFPSTDTQYF.

J is TRBJ1-6 and V is TRBV5-1; the D call of TRBD1 rests on TCRdb alone, since no DNA is present to check it. Germline CDR1 is SGHRS and CDR2 is YFSETQ. The CDR3 is 16 amino acids. The CDR3 loop is CASRQGTGQGNSPLHF.

Here the CDR3 reads CASQKDRFSGNTIYF. The rearrangement links TRBV2 to TRBJ1-3; there is no DNA to check the TCRdb D call of TRBD1. CDR3 length: 15 residues. Germline V gives CDR1 SNHLY, CDR2 FYNNEI.

The chain employs TRBV5-4 and TRBJ2-5; without DNA, the TCRdb call of TRBD1 cannot be checked. The CDR3 totals 15 residues. Germline CDR1 reads SGHNT; CDR2 reads YYREEE (reference sequence). CDR3 sequence: CASSPVTGGEETQYF.

This chain joins TRBV25-1 and TRBJ2-7; TCRdb designates TRBD1, a call that cannot be tested without DNA. The CDR3 extends over 15 amino acids. Germline-derived CDR1 and CDR2 are MGHDK and SYGVNS. CDR3 sequence reads: CASSNTGTGSYEQYF.

V gene TRBV6-5 combines with J gene TRBJ2-7. Germline V gene data show CDR1 as MNHEY and CDR2 as SVGAGI. The CDR3 totals 14 residues. The CDR3 protein is CASSYGRGRYEQYF.

The chain has TRBV6-2 or TRBV6-3 and TRBJ1-1; TCRdb outputs TRBD1, but without DNA this stays unchecked. CDR3 size: 14 residues. From germline, CDR1 is MNHEY and CDR2 SVGEGT. The CDR3 is CASSYSRDPPEAFF.

This chain's CDR3 is CASSFSQGTEAFF. The V and J genes are TRBV12-3 or TRBV12-4 and TRBJ1-1; TCRdb's D call of TRBD1 is untestable without DNA. The CDR3 is 13 amino acids.

The chain joins TRBV12-3 or TRBV12-4 to TRBJ1-5; lacking DNA, the TRBD1 call made by TCRdb goes unchecked. The CDR3 consists of 12 residues. The CDR3 spells CASSFGREPQHF.

J is TRBJ2-7 and V is TRBV4-2; TCRdb designates TRBD2, a call that cannot be tested without DNA. This CDR3 spans 16 amino acids. Per germline, CDR1 LGHNA and CDR2 YNFKEQ. This CDR3 reads CTSSQDGLAGGYEQYF.